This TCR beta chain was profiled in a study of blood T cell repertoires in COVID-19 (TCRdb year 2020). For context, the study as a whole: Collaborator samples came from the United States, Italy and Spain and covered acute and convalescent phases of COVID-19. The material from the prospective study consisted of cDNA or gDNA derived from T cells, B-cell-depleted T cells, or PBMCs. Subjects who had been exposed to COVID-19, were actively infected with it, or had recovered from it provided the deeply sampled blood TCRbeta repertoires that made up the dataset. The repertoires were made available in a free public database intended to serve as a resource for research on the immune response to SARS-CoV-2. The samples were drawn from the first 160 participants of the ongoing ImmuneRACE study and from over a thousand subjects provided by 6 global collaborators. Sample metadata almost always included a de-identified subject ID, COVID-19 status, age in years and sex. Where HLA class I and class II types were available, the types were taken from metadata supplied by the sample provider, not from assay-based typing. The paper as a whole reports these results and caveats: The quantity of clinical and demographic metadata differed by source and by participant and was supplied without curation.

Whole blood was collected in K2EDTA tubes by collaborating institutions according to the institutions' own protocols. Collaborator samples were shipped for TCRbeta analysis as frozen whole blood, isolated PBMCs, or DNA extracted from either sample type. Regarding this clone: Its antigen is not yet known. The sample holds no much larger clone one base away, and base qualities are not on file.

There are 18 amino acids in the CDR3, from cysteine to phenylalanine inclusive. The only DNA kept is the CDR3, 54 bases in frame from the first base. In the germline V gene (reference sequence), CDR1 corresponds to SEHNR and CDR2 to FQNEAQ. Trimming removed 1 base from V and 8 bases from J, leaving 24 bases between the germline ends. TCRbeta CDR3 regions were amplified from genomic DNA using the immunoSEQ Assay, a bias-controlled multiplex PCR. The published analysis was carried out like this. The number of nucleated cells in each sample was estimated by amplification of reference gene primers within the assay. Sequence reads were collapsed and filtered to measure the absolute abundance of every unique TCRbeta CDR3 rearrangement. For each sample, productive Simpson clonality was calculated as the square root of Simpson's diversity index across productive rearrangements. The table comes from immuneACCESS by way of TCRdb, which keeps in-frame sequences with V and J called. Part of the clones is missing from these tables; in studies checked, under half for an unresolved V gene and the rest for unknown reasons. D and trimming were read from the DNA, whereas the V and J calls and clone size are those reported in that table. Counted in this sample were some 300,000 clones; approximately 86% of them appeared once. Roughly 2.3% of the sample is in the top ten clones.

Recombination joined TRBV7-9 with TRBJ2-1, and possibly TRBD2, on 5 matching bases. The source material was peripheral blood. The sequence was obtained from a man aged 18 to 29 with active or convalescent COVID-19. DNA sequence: TGTGCCAGCAGCTTAGAACGAGGGCACGGGGTACCTACGGATGAGCAGTTCTTC. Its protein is CASSLERGHGVPTDEQFF. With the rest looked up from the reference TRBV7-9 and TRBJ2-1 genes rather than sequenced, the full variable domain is DTGVSQNPRHKITKRGQNVTFRCDPISEHNRLYWYRQTLGQGPEFLTYFQNEAQLEKSRLLSDRFSAERPKGSFSTLEIQRTEQGDSAMYLCASSLERGHGVPTDEQFFGPGTRLTVL.